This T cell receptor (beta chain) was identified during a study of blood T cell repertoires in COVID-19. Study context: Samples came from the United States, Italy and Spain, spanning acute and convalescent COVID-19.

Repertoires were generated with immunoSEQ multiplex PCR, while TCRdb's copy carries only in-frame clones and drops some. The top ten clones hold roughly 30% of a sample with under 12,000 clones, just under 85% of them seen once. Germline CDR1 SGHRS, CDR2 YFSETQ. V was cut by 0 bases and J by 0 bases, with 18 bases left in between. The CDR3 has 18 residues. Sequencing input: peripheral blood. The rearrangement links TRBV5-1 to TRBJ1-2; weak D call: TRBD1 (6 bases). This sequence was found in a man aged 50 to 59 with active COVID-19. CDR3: CASSLAAAGEIPNYGYTF. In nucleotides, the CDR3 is TGCGCCAGCAGCTTGGCCGCGGCAGGGGAGATCCCTAACTATGGCTACACCTTC.